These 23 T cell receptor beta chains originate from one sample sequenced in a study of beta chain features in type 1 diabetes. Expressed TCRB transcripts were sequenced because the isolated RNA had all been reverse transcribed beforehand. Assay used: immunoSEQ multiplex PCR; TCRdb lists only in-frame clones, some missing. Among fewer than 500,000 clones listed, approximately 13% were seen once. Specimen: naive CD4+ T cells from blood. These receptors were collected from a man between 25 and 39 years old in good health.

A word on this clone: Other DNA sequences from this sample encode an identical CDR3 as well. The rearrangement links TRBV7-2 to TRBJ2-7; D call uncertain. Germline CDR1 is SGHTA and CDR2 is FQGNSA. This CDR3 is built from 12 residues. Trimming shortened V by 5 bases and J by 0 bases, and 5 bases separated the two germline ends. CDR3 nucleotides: TGTGCCAGCAGCCGCAGCTCCTACGAGCAGTACTTC. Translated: CASSRSSYEQYF.

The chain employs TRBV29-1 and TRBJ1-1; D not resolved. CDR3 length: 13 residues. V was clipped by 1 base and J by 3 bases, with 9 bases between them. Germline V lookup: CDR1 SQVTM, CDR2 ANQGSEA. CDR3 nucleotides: TGCAGCGTTGAAGTTGGAGGCTACACTGAAGCTTTCTTT. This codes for CSVEVGGYTEAFF.

CDR3 sequence: CATSRDSSGRAGELFF. In DNA, the CDR3 is TGTGCCACCAGCAGAGATTCTAGCGGAAGGGCCGGGGAGCTGTTTTTT. The chain combines TRBV15 with TRBJ2-2, with 7 bases that match TRBD2. Germline lookup yields CDR1 LNHNV and CDR2 YYDKDF (reference sequence). V gave up 0 bases and J gave up 6 bases; unmatched junction bases: 7. This CDR3 has 16 residues.

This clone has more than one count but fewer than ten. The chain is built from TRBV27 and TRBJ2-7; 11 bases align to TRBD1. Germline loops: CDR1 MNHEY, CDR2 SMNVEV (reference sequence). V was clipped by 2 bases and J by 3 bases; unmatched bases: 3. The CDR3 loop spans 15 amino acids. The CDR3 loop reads CASSLGTGGLYEQYV. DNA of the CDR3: TGTGCCAGCAGTTTAGGGACAGGGGGTCTCTACGAGCAGTACGTC.

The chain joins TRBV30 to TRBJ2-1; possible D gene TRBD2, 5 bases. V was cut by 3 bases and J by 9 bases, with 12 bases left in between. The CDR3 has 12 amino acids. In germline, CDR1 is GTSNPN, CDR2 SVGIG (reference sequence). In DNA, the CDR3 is TGTGCCTGGAGGCCGGATCGGGGTGAGCAGTTCTTC. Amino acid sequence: CAWRPDRGEQFF.

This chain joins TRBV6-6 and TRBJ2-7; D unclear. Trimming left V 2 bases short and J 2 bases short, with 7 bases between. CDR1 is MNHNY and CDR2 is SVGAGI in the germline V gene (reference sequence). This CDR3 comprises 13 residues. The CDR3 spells CASSYGKAYEQYF. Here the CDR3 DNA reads TGTGCCAGCAGTTACGGGAAGGCCTACGAGCAGTACTTC.

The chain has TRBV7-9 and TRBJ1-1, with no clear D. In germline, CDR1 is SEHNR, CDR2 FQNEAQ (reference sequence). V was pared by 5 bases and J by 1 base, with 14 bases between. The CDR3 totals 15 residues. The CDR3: CASSRLPMENTEAFF. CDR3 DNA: TGTGCCAGCAGCCGATTGCCGATGGAGAACACTGAAGCTTTCTTT.

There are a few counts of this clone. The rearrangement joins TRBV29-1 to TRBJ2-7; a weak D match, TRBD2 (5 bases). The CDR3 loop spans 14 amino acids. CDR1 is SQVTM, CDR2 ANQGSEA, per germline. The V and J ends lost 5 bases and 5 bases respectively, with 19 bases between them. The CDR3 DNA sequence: TGCAGCGTTAGAGGGAAGAGGAGTTCCCACGAGCAGTACTTC. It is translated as CSVRGKRSSHEQYF.

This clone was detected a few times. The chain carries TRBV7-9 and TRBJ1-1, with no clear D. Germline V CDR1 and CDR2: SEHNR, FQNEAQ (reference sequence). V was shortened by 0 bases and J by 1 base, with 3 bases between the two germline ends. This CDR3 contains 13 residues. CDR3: CASSLAANTEAFF. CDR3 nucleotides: TGTGCCAGCAGCTTAGCGGCGAACACTGAAGCTTTCTTT. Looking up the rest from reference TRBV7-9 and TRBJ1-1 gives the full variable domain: DTGVSQNPRHKITKRGQNVTFRCDPISEHNRLYWYRQTLGQGPEFLTYFQNEAQLEKSRLLSDRFSAERPKGSFSTLEIQRTEQGDSAMYLCASSLAANTEAFFGQGTRLTVV.

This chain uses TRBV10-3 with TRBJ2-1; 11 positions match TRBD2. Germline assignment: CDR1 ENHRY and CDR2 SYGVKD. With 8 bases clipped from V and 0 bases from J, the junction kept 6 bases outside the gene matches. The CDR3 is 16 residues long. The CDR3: CAIEASGRSSYNEQFF. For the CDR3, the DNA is TGTGCCATCGAGGCTAGCGGGAGGAGCTCCTACAATGAGCAGTTCTTC.

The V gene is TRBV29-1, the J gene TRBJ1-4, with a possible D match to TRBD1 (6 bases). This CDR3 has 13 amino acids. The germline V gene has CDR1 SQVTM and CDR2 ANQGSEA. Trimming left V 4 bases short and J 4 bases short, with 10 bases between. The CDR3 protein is CSVVGGDNEKLFF. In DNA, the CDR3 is TGCAGCGTTGTAGGGGGAGATAATGAAAAACTGTTTTTT.

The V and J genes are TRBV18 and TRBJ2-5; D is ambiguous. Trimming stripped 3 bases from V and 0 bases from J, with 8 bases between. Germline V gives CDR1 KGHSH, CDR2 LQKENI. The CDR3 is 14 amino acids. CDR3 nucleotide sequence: TGTGCCAGCTCACCCCAAGGCGACCAAGAGACCCAGTACTTC. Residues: CASSPQGDQETQYF. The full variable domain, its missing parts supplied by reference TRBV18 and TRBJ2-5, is NAGVMQNPRHLVRRRGQEARLRCSPMKGHSHVYWYRQLPEEGLKFMVYLQKENIIDESGMPKERFSAEFPKEGPSILRIQQVVRGDSAAYFCASSPQGDQETQYFGPGTRLLVL.

The DNA for the CDR3 is TGTGCCTGGAGTGTCCTCCCAACCTTAAATACGCAGTATTTT. It specifies CAWSVLPTLNTQYF. The chain carries TRBV30 and TRBJ2-3; D unresolved. Germline lookup yields CDR1 GTSNPN and CDR2 SVGIG (reference sequence). The V and J ends lost 0 bases and 7 bases respectively, with 14 bases between them. The CDR3 length is 14 residues.

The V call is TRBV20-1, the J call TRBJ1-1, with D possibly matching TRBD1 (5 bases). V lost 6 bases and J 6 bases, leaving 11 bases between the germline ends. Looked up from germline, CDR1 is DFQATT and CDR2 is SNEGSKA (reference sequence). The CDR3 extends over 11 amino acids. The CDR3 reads CSASTDPEAFF. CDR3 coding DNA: TGCAGTGCGTCGACAGATCCTGAAGCTTTCTTT.

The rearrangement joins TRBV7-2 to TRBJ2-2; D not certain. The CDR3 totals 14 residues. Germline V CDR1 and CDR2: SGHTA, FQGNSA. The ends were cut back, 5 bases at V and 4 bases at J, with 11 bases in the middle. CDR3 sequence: CASSVSPGTGELFF. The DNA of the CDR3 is TGTGCCAGCAGCGTGAGCCCGGGCACCGGGGAGCTGTTTTTT.

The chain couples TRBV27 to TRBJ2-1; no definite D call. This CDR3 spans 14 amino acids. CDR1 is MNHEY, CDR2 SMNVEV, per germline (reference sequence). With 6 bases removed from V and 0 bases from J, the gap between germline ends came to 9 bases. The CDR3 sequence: CASRILNSYNEQFF. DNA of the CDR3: TGTGCCAGCAGAATTCTAAACTCCTACAATGAGCAGTTCTTC.

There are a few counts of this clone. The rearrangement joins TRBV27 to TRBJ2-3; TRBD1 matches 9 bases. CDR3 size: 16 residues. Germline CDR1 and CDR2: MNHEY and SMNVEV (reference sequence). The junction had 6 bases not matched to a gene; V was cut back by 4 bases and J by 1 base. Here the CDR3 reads CASSSKRDRGTDTQYF. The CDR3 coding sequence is TGTGCCAGCAGTTCCAAACGGGACAGGGGCACAGATACGCAGTATTTT.

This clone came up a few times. The chain's CDR3 is CASRPPTGTGGYNEQFF. The CDR3 DNA reads TGTGCCAGTAGACCCCCAACAGGGACAGGGGGCTACAATGAGCAGTTCTTC. V is TRBV19 and J is TRBJ2-1; 11 bases are a match to TRBD1. The CDR3 has 17 residues. Germline V gene lookup returns CDR1 LNHDA and CDR2 SQIVND (reference sequence). V shed 6 bases, J shed 3 bases, and the junction held 10 bases outside the gene matches.

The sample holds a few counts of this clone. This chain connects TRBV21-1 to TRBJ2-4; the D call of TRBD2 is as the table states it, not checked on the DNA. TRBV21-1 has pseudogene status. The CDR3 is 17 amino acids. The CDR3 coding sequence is TGTGCCAGCAGCACACCAAGCGGGAGGTTAGCCAAAAACATTCAGTACTTC. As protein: CASSTPSGRLAKNIQYF.

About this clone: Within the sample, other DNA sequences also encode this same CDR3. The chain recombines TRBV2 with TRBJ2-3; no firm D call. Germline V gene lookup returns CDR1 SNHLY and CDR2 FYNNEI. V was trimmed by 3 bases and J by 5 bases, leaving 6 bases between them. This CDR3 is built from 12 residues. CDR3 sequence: CASSELIDTQYF. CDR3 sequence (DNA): TGTGCCAGCAGTGAGTTAATAGATACGCAGTATTTT.

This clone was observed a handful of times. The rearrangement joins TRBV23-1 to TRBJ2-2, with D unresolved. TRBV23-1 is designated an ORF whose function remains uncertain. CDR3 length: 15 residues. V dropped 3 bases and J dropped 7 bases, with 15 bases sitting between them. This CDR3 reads CASSHIQSHHGELFF. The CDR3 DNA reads TGCGCCAGCAGTCATATACAGTCCCACCACGGGGAGCTGTTTTTT.

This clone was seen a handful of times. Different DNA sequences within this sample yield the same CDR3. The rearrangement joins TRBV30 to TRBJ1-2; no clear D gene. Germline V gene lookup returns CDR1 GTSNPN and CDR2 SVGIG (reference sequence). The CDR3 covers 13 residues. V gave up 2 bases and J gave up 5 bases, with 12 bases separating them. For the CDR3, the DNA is TGTGCCTGGAGTCCCGCCCTAGGGTATGGCTACACCTTC. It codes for CAWSPALGYGYTF.

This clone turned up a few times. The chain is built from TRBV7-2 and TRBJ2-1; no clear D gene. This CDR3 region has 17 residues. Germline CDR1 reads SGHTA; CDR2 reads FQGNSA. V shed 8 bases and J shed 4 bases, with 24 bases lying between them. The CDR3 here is CASLLYPPGRIYNEQFF. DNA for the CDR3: TGTGCCAGCCTCCTATACCCTCCGGGCCGGATATACAATGAGCAGTTCTTC.